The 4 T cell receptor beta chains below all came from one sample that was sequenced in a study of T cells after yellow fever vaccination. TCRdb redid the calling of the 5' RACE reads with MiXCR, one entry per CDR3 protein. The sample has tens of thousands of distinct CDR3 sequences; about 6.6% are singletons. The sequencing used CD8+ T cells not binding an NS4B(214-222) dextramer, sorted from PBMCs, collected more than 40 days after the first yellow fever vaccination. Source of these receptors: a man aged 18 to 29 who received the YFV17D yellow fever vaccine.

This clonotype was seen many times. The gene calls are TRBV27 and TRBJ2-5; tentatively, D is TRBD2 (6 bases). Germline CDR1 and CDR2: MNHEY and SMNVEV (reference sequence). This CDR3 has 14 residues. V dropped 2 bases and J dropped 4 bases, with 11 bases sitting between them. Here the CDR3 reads CASSLRSRGETQYF. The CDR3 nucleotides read TGTGCCAGCAGTTTACGGTCGCGGGGAGAGACCCAGTACTTC.

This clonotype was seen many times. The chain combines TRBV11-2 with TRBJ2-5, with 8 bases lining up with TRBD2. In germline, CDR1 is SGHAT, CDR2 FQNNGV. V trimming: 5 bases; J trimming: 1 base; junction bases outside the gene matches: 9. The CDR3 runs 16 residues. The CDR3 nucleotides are TGTGCCAGCAGCCATTCAACCGGACTAGCCCAAGAGACCCAGTACTTC. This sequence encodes CASSHSTGLAQETQYF.

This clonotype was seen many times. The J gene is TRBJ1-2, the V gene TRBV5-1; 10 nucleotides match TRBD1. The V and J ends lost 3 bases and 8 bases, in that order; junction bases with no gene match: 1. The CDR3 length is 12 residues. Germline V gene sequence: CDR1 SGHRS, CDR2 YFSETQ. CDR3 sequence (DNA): TGCGCCAGCAGCTGGGACAGGGGAGGCTACACCTTC. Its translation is CASSWDRGGYTF.

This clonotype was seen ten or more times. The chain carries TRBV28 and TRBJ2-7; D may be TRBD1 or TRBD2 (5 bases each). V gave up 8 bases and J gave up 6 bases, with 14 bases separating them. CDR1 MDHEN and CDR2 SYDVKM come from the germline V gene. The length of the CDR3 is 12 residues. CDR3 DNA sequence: TGTGCCAGCGGGACGGGACGTCCCGAGCAGTACGTC. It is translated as CASGTGRPEQYV.